These 10 T cell receptor beta chains originate from one sample sequenced in a study of T cells in Graves' hyperthyroidism and ophthalmopathy. Amplification yielded TCR beta CDR3 regions, with RNA transcripts as the source. Initially, a first-round RT-PCR of the TCR CDR3 employed the HTBI primer set. TCRdb processed the multiplex PCR reads anew with MiXCR; each CDR3 protein has one entry. The sample comprises more than 500,000 distinct CDR3 sequences, about 15% of which are singletons, and about 3.9% rests with the top ten. Specimen: blood. The receptor source for this set is a woman aged 40 to 50 with Graves' ophthalmopathy.

This clonotype was seen ten or more times. The rearrangement uses TRBV7-9 and TRBJ2-2; TRBD2 is a possible D gene (5 bases). The CDR3 has 15 residues. Germline V CDR1 and CDR2: SEHNR, FQNEAQ (reference sequence). V lost 6 bases to trimming and J lost 5 bases, with 16 bases between them. CDR3 residues: CASSGEGLWTGELFF. The CDR3 DNA follows: TGTGCCAGCAGTGGAGAGGGCCTATGGACCGGGGAGCTGTTTTTT. The variable domain in full, completed from reference TRBV7-9 and TRBJ2-2, reads DTGVSQNPRHKITKRGQNVTFRCDPISEHNRLYWYRQTLGQGPEFLTYFQNEAQLEKSRLLSDRFSAERPKGSFSTLEIQRTEQGDSAMYLCASSGEGLWTGELFFGEGSRLTVL.

This clonotype was observed many times. V is TRBV12-3 or TRBV12-4 and J is TRBJ1-1, with 9 bases that match TRBD1. The J segment lost 3 bases and the V segment lost 6 bases, leaving 8 bases of the junction unmatched. This CDR3 contains 15 residues. The CDR3 is CASRDTNRGHTEAFF. CDR3 nucleotides: TGTGCCAGCAGGGATACAAACAGGGGGCACACTGAAGCTTTCTTT.

The chain couples TRBV20-1 to TRBJ2-1, with a possible D match to TRBD2 (5 bases). Per germline, CDR1 DFQATT and CDR2 SNEGSKA (reference sequence). The CDR3 contains 16 residues. V lost 2 bases to trimming and J lost 3 bases, with 17 bases between them. The CDR3 nucleotides are TGCAGTGCTAGAATTTTCGGAGCGGTTGGCTACAATGAGCAGTTCTTC. Protein product: CSARIFGAVGYNEQFF.

This clonotype was counted between two and nine times. Sequence at one end of the junction differs from germline and may be a read error. This rearrangement joins TRBV6-1 to TRBJ2-7; D is unclear. The CDR3 is 14 amino acids. Germline V gene lookup returns CDR1 MNHNS and CDR2 SASEGT. CDR3 amino acids: CASIQALSSYEQYF. The CDR3 DNA reads TGTGCCAGCATTCAGGCCCTGAGCTCCTACGAGCAATACTTC.

The rearrangement joins TRBV10-3 to TRBJ1-3; D remains ambiguous. Trimming removed 3 bases from V and 0 bases from J, with 12 bases in between. The length of the CDR3 is 16 residues. Per the germline V gene, CDR1 is ENHRY and CDR2 is SYGVKD. CDR3 DNA: TGTGCCATCAGTGACGGGAAACTACCCTCTGGAAACACCATATATTTT. Translation gives CAISDGKLPSGNTIYF.

This clonotype appeared many times. The gene calls are TRBV4-2 and TRBJ1-1; 10 positions agree with TRBD1. J lost 4 bases, V lost 4 bases, and 6 bases had no gene match. CDR3 length equals 15 residues. Germline V lookup: CDR1 LGHNA, CDR2 YNFKEQ. CDR3 residues: CASSRGQGTATEAFF. The DNA for the CDR3 is TGTGCCAGCAGCCGGGGACAGGGGACGGCCACTGAAGCTTTCTTT.

This clonotype was counted a few times. The rearrangement joins TRBV7-9 to TRBJ1-6, with D uncertain. CDR1 is SEHNR, CDR2 FQNEAQ, per germline (reference sequence). V lost 3 bases to trimming and J lost 10 bases, with 10 bases between them. The CDR3 sequence is 13 residues long. The CDR3 DNA reads as TGTGCCAGCAGCTTTATCGAGGCGTCACCCCTCCACTTT. It codes for CASSFIEASPLHF.

This clonotype was found many times. The chain uses TRBV6-1 and TRBJ2-7; 8 nucleotides align to TRBD2. This CDR3 is 13 amino acids long. The V and J ends lost 8 bases and 6 bases, in that order; junction bases with no gene match: 9. In germline, CDR1 is MNHNS, CDR2 SASEGT. CDR3 nucleotides: TGTGCCAGCTATAGCGGGACGCGAAGCGAGCAGTACTTC. Protein sequence: CASYSGTRSEQYF.

This clonotype was observed many times. The J gene is TRBJ2-7, the V gene TRBV28; 8 bases agree with TRBD1. Germline CDR1 reads MDHEN; CDR2 reads SYDVKM. The CDR3 has 14 residues. V was pared by 5 bases and J by 6 bases, with 9 bases of the junction left unmatched. Here the CDR3 DNA reads TGTGCCAGCAGTCGGGACAGGTCTTATCCCGAGCAGTACTTC. It is translated as CASSRDRSYPEQYF.

The table lists this clonotype with many counts. The genes are TRBV20-1 and TRBJ1-2; a weak D match, TRBD1 (5 bases). V lost 6 bases to trimming and J lost 4 bases, with 15 bases between them. CDR1 is DFQATT and CDR2 is SNEGSKA in the germline V gene (reference sequence). The CDR3 is 13 amino acids. DNA for the CDR3: TGCAGTGCCGTCCCGGGGACGGGCTATGGCTACACCTTC. Protein: CSAVPGTGYGYTF.